The 19 T cell receptor beta chains below were found in one sample sequenced in a study of T cell repertoires in cytomegalovirus infection. Their specific antigens are unknown. TCRdb passed the reads through MiXCR, listing each CDR3 protein once. The sample holds around 750,000 distinct CDR3 sequences, approximately 30% seen once. Sequencing was performed on cultured CD8+ T cells from PBMCs, taken from culture after CMV antigen stimulation. All receptors come from a human donor in good health (CMV status not recorded). Some clones in this sample may be carry-over from other donors' samples.

The rearrangement links TRBV28 to TRBJ1-4; 9 positions match TRBD1. CDR1 and CDR2 (germline): MDHEN, SYDVKM. This CDR3 contains 12 residues. V dropped 6 bases and J dropped 10; count of bases not matched to a gene: 3. The CDR3 protein is CASRQGARKLFF. The CDR3 nucleotides read TGTGCCAGCAGACAGGGGGCAAGAAAACTGTTTTTT.

This clonotype was seen only a few times. The rearrangement links TRBV3-1 to TRBJ2-3; D not certain. The V and J ends lost 4 bases and 0 bases respectively, with 11 bases between them. The CDR3 totals 15 residues. Per germline, CDR1 LGHDT and CDR2 YNNKEL (reference sequence). The CDR3 region has the DNA TGTGCCAGCAGCCCAGAACCCTCGAGCACAGATACGCAGTATTTT. Translation: CASSPEPSSTDTQYF.

The rearrangement uses TRBV15 and TRBJ2-2; tentative D call: TRBD2 (5 bases). Per germline, CDR1 LNHNV and CDR2 YYDKDF (reference sequence). The CDR3 sequence is 16 residues long. Trimming stripped 3 bases from V and 0 bases from J, with 11 bases between. CDR3 in amino acids: CATSRGAATNTGELFF. For the CDR3, the DNA is TGTGCCACCAGCAGGGGAGCGGCTACGAACACCGGGGAGCTGTTTTTT.

In regard to this clonotype: With a much larger clone just one base away, this may be a read error. V is TRBV7-9 and J is TRBJ2-7, with D possibly called TRBD1 or TRBD2 (5 bases each). The germline V gene encodes CDR1 SEHNR and CDR2 FQNEAQ (reference sequence). This CDR3 has 13 amino acids. The CDR3 sequence is CAGSPTRGYEQYF. CDR3 in DNA: TGTGCCGGCAGTCCTACGAGGGGCTACGAGCAGTACTTC.

V is TRBV6-1 and J is TRBJ2-3, with 7 bases fitting TRBD2. The trim removed 7 bases at V and 3 bases at J, leaving 7 bases unmatched. From germline, CDR1 is MNHNS and CDR2 SASEGT. The CDR3 has 14 residues. CDR3 loop: CASTPGGWTDTQYF. The CDR3 DNA reads as TGTGCCAGCACCCCGGGGGGTTGGACAGATACGCAGTATTTT.

A remark on this clonotype: With a much larger clone just one base away, this may be a read error. The rearrangement links TRBV15 to TRBJ2-7, with 9 bases fitting TRBD1. Germline assignment: CDR1 LNHNV and CDR2 YYDKDF (reference sequence). The CDR3 is made up of 14 amino acids. Trimming cost V 5 bases and J 0 bases; bases outside gene matches: 2. CDR3 in DNA: TGTGCCACCAGCTCGGACAGGGGCTCCTACGAGCAGTACTTC. Its translation is CATSSDRGSYEQYF. Full variable domain (rest looked up from reference TRBV15 and TRBJ2-7): DAMVIQNPRYQVTQFGKPVTLSCSQTLNHNVMYWYQQKSSQAPKLLFHYYDKDFNNEADTPDNFQSRRPNTSFCFLDIRSPGLGDTAMYLCATSSDRGSYEQYFGPGTRLTVT.

This clonotype has just a few counts. The CDR3 DNA reads as TGTGCCAGCAGTTCCGGACTAGCGGGGCCCTACGAGCAGTACGTC. Translating gives CASSSGLAGPYEQYV. This sequence joins TRBV6-5 and TRBJ2-7; 12 bases match TRBD2. Per germline, CDR1 MNHEY and CDR2 SVGAGI. Germline trimming cut 4 bases from V and 2 bases from J; bases unmatched to any gene: 3. The CDR3 contains 15 residues.

This clonotype was counted at least ten times. The rearrangement uses TRBV7-8 and TRBJ2-4; D possibly matches TRBD1 or TRBD2 (6 bases each). V gave up 0 bases and J gave up 10 bases, with 13 bases separating them. CDR1 is SGHVS, CDR2 FQNEAQ, per germline. The CDR3 is made up of 14 amino acids. As DNA, the CDR3 is TGTGCCAGCAGCTTAGCGCGGGACACCTATATTCAGTACTTC. Its translation: CASSLARDTYIQYF. Variable domain in full (rest from reference TRBV7-8 and TRBJ2-4): GAGVSQSPRYKVAKRGQDVALRCDPISGHVSLFWYQQALGQGPEFLTYFQNEAQLDKSGLPSDRFFAERPEGSVSTLKIQRTQQEDSAVYLCASSLARDTYIQYFGAGTRLSVL.

There are many counts of this clonotype. The V and J genes are TRBV7-3 and TRBJ1-2, with TRBD1 as a possible D gene (5 bases). V lost 5 bases and J lost 0, with 13 bases in between. The CDR3 is made up of 15 amino acids. Germline-derived CDR1 and CDR2 are SGHTA and FQGTGA. The CDR3 bases are TGTGCCAGCAGCCCAGACAGCGTCGCTAACTATGGCTACACCTTC. Protein: CASSPDSVANYGYTF.

The rearrangement uses TRBV7-4 and TRBJ2-1; D is unclear. The better agreement between TRBJ2-7 and the DNA end casts doubt on the J call. CDR1 SGHVT and CDR2 SQSDAQ come from the germline V gene. The CDR3 runs to 13 residues. Written as DNA, the CDR3 is TGTGCCAGCAGCTTAGTAAAGACGGATGAGCAGTACTTC. This encodes CASSLVKTDEQYF.

The chain joins TRBV28 to TRBJ1-1; D is unresolved. This CDR3 is 15 amino acids long. Germline lookup yields CDR1 MDHEN and CDR2 SYDVKM. Trimming removed 5 bases at V and 3 bases at J, with 16 bases between. The CDR3 bases are TGTGCCAGCAGTCCTACGGCGGGTGTTCACACTGAAGCTTTCTTT. It codes for CASSPTAGVHTEAFF.

This clonotype was seen a handful of times. The genes are TRBV27 and TRBJ2-1, with 7 positions matching TRBD2. With 7 bases clipped from V and 6 bases from J, the junction kept 6 bases outside the gene matches. CDR3 length: 13 residues. Germline assignment: CDR1 MNHEY and CDR2 SMNVEV (reference sequence). The CDR3 region has the DNA TGTGCCAGCACCTCTGGGGGGGGCAATGAGCAGTTCTTC. Its protein product is CASTSGGGNEQFF.

This clonotype has a handful of counts. The J gene is TRBJ2-3, the V gene TRBV5-4; D gene ambiguous. Germline CDR1 is SGHNT and CDR2 is YYREEE (reference sequence). The CDR3 consists of 12 residues. Trimming removed 3 bases from V and 5 bases from J, with 7 bases in between. CDR3 bases: TGTGCCAGCAGCTCTTCGGAAGATACGCAGTATTTT. Translated: CASSSSEDTQYF.

This rearrangement joins TRBV7-9 to TRBJ2-3; TRBD2 aligns across 10 bases. Germline V gene lookup returns CDR1 SEHNR and CDR2 FQNEAQ (reference sequence). The CDR3 is 16 amino acids. Trimming at V came to 3 bases and at J to 5 bases, leaving 8 bases not matched to a gene. CDR3 nucleotide sequence: TGTGCCAGCAGCTTTCGGGTAGCGGGGGGCCGAGATACGCAGTATTTT. This sequence encodes CASSFRVAGGRDTQYF. Supplemented by reference TRBV7-9 and TRBJ2-3, the full variable domain reads DTGVSQNPRHKITKRGQNVTFRCDPISEHNRLYWYRQTLGQGPEFLTYFQNEAQLEKSRLLSDRFSAERPKGSFSTLEIQRTEQGDSAMYLCASSFRVAGGRDTQYFGPGTRLTVL.

The chain couples TRBV20-1 to TRBJ2-5; 9 nucleotides agree with TRBD1. Unmatched junction bases numbered 5, after V lost 6 bases and J lost 0 bases. The CDR3 covers 14 residues. The germline CDR1 and CDR2 sequences are DFQATT and SNEGSKA (reference sequence). The CDR3 coding sequence is TGCAGTGCGGGGGACAGGGACTACCAAGAGACCCAGTACTTC. Its protein product is CSAGDRDYQETQYF.

This clonotype showed up just a few times. This sequence joins TRBV2 and TRBJ1-1, with D hard to call. Germline loops: CDR1 SNHLY, CDR2 FYNNEI. This CDR3 region has 14 residues. Trimming cost V 6 bases and J 2 bases, with 13 bases left between them. The chain's CDR3 is CASRSTGSNTEAFF. The CDR3 DNA follows: TGTGCCAGCAGATCGACGGGATCCAACACTGAAGCTTTCTTT.

This clonotype turned up a few times. The chain recombines TRBV27 with TRBJ2-3; D call uncertain. V gave up 4 bases and J gave up 1 base, with 15 bases separating them. Germline V gene sequence: CDR1 MNHEY, CDR2 SMNVEV (reference sequence). The CDR3 runs to 16 residues. In DNA, the CDR3 is TGTGCCAGCAGTTCTTATGGCGATGTGGGCACAGATACGCAGTATTTT. It is translated as CASSSYGDVGTDTQYF.

There are many counts of this clonotype. The V call is TRBV7-2, the J call TRBJ2-1; 10 positions agree with TRBD2. V trimming: 4 bases; J trimming: 7 bases; junction bases outside the gene matches: 7. CDR3 length: 15 amino acids. Germline values: CDR1 SGHTA, CDR2 FQGNSA. CDR3 sequence reads: CASSYHLAGENEQFF. The DNA for the CDR3 is TGTGCCAGCAGCTACCACCTAGCGGGGGAGAATGAGCAGTTCTTC.

The genes are TRBV10-3 and TRBJ2-2; 9 bases align to TRBD1. The CDR3 totals 16 residues. CDR1 and CDR2 (germline): ENHRY, SYGVKD. Unmatched junction bases numbered 2, after V lost 0 bases and J lost 3 bases. In nucleotides, the CDR3 is TGTGCCATCAGTGAGTCCGACAGGGGGTACACCGGGGAGCTGTTTTTT. Its translation: CAISESDRGYTGELFF.